This T cell receptor (beta chain) was sequenced in a study of cytotoxic CD8 clonotypes in ibrutinib-treated CLL. On the study more broadly: Samples averaged roughly 260,000 productive templates and about 94,000 productive rearrangements. Study-level results: Age-matched healthy donor levels were exceeded by baseline clonality, which tracked circulating CD8+ T-cell counts. Clonality was elevated at ibrutinib response and had returned toward baseline at progression.

As for this clone: What it recognizes is unknown.

Deep sequencing aimed at 1 in 200,000 to 1 in 1 million T cells' resolution. TCRdb keeps only in-frame clones here, not all; method: immunoSEQ multiplex PCR. The repertoire has fewer than 400,000 clones, over 55% of them found once; the top ten carry around 6.5%. The V and J ends lost 5 bases and 0 bases respectively, with 17 bases between them. The length of the CDR3 is 16 residues. Per germline, CDR1 SGHAT and CDR2 FQNNGV. The starting material was PBMCs, obtained after 36 months of ibrutinib treatment. The source of this sequence is a human donor with chronic lymphocytic leukemia. The J gene is TRBJ2-7, the V gene TRBV11-2, with D perhaps TRBD2 (6 bases). CDR3 DNA sequence: TGTGCCAGCAGCGGCACGGGACTCCTGAGCTCCTACGAGCAGTACTTC. It translates to CASSGTGLLSSYEQYF.